A single sample is the source of the 3 T cell receptor beta chains below, sequenced in a study of chemoradiotherapy in HPV16-positive cancers. Sequenced by immunoSEQ multiplex PCR; TCRdb stores in-frame clones only, minus some. The profile shows tens of thousands of clones, around 83% of them singletons. Source: blood, taken from a patient who underwent chemoradiotherapy. These receptors all stem from a human donor with HPV-associated anogenital cancer.

J is TRBJ2-3 and V is TRBV5-1; D perhaps matches TRBD1 (6 bases). The CDR3 runs to 15 residues. Germline V gene lookup returns CDR1 SGHRS and CDR2 YFSETQ. The V and J ends lost 4 bases and 5 bases respectively, with 17 bases between them. The CDR3 DNA reads as TGCGCCAGCAGCGGCCTGACAGGAACGGTAGATACGCAGTATTTT. It translates to CASSGLTGTVDTQYF.

The chain employs TRBV4-1 and TRBJ1-5, with D maybe TRBD1 (5 bases). Germline V gene data show CDR1 as MGHRA and CDR2 as YSYEKL. Deletions cut 3 bases from V and 3 bases from J, with 15 bases between. CDR3 length: 16 amino acids. In DNA form, the CDR3 reads TGCGCCAGCAGCCAGACACCCGGGGACTTCAATCAGCCCCAGCATTTT. The encoded protein is CASSQTPGDFNQPQHF.

V is TRBV21-1 and J is TRBJ1-1. TRBV21-1 is described as a pseudogene. The CDR3 totals 13 residues. The CDR3 reads CASSIWWGTEAFF. The CDR3 coding sequence is TGTGCCAGCAGCATATGGTGGGGCACTGAAGCTTTCTTT.